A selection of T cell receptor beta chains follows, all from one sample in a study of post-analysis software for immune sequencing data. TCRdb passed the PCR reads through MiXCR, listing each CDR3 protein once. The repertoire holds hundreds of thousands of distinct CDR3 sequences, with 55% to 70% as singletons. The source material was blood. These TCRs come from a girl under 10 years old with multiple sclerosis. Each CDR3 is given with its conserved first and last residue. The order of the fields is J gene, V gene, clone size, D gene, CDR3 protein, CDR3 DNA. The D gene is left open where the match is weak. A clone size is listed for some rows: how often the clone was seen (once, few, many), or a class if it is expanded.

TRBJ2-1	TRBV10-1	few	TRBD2	CASSEFIAGGTQNEQFF	TGCGCCAGCAGTGAGTTTATAGCGGGAGGAACCCAAAATGAGCAGTTCTTC
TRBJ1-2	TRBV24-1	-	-	CATSDRGGPNYGYTF	TGTGCCACCAGTGATCGTGGGGGCCCCAACTATGGCTACACCTTC
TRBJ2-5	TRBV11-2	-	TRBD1	CASSFGTGGHQETQYF	TGTGCCAGCAGCTTCGGGACAGGGGGCCATCAAGAGACCCAGTACTTC
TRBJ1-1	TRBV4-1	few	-	CASSQVWLNTEAFF	TGCGCCAGCAGCCAAGTCTGGTTGAACACTGAAGCTTTCTTT
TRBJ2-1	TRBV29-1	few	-	CSVDPVVNEQFF	TGCAGCGTTGATCCCGTGGTCAATGAGCAGTTCTTC
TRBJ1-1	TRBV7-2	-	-	CASSLGHGPWEAFF	TGTGCCAGCAGCTTAGGCCACGGGCCCTGGGAAGCTTTCTTT
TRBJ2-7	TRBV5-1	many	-	CASSLGGSSYEQYF	TGCGCCAGCAGCTTGGGGGGCAGCTCCTACGAGCAGTACTTC
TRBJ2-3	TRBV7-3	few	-	CASSPYPPDTQYF	TGTGCCAGCAGCCCCTATCCCCCAGATACGCAGTATTTT
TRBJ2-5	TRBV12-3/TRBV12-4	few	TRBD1	CASRGQFTETQYF	TGTGCCAGCAGGGGACAGTTCACAGAGACCCAGTACTTC
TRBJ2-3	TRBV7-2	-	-	CASSLFSSPGRGRGTDTQYF	TGTGCCAGCAGCTTGTTCTCGTCCCCTGGGCGGGGTAGGGGCACAGATACGCAGTATTTT
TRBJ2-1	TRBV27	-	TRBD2	CASKNPLAGHYNEQFF	TGTGCCAGCAAGAACCCCTTAGCGGGACACTACAATGAGCAGTTCTTC
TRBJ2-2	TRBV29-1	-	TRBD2	CSVEAPGLTGPLNTGELFF	TGCAGCGTTGAGGCCCCGGGACTAACGGGACCCTTGAACACCGGGGAGCTGTTTTTT
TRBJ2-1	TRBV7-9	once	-	CASSLAPLYEQFF	TGTGCCAGCAGCTTAGCACCATTGTATGAGCAGTTCTTC
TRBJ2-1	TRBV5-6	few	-	CASSFQGGSADNEQFF	TGTGCCAGCAGCTTTCAGGGGGGGAGCGCCGACAATGAGCAGTTCTTC
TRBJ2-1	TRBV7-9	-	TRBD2	CASSLVGAGLGPNEQFF	TGTGCCAGCAGCCTGGTTGGAGCGGGACTAGGCCCCAATGAGCAGTTCTTC
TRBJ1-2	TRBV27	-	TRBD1	CASSQGQLANYGYTF	TGTGCCAGCAGTCAGGGACAGCTAGCTAACTATGGCTACACCTTC
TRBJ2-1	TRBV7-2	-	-	CASSYDGTPSYNGQFF	TGTGCCAGCAGCTACGACGGGACACCTAGCTACAATGGGCAGTTCTTC